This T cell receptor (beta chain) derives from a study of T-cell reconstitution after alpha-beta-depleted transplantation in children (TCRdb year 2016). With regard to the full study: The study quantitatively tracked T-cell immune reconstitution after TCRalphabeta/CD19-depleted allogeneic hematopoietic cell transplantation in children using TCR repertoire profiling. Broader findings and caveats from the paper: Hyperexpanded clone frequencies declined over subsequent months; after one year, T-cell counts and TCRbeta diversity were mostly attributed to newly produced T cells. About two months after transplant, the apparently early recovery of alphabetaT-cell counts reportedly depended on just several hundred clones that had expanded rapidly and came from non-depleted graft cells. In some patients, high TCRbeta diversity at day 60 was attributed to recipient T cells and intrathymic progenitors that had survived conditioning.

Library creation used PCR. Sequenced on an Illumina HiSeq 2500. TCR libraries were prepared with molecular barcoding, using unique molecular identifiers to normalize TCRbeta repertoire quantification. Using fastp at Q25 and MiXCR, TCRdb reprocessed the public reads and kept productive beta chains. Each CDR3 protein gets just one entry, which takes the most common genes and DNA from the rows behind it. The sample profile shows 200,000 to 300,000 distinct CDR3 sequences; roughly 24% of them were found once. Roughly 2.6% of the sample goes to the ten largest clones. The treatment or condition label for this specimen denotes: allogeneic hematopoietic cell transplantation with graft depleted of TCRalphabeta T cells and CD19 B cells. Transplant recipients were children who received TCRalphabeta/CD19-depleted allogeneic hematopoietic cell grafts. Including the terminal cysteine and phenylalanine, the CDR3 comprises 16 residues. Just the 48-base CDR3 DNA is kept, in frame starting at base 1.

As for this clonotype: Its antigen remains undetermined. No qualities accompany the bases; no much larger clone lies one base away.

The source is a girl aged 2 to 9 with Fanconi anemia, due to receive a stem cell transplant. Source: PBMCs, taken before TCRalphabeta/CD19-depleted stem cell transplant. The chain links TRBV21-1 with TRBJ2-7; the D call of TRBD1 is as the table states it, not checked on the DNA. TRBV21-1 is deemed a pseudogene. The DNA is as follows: TGTGCCAGCAGCAAACACCCTCGGACAGTTTGCTACGAGCAGTACTTC. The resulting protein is CASSKHPRTVCYEQYF.